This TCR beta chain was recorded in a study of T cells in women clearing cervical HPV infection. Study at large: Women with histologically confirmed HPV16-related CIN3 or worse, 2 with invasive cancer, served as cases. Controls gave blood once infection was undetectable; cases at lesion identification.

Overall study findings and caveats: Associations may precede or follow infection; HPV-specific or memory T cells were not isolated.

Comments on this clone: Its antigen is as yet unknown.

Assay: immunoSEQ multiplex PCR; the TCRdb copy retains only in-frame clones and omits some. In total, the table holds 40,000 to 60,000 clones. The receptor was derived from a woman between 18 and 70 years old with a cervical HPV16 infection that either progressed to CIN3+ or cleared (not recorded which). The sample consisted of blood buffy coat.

CDR3 residues: CASRSGLAGSTDTQYF. CDR3 bases read: TGTGCCAGCAGGAGTGGACTAGCGGGGTCCACAGATACG. The chain uses TRBV28 and TRBJ2-3; TRBD2 matches 12 bases. The read finishes 3 residues shy of the CDR3 end, and the germline J gene is used to complete it. Germline CDR1 reads MDHEN; CDR2 reads SYDVKM. This CDR3 region has 16 residues. J gave up 2 bases and V 6 bases, and 6 bases lay outside the gene matches.